These 3 T cell receptor beta chains were sequenced from one sample in a study of blood T cell repertoires in COVID-19. Repertoires were generated with immunoSEQ multiplex PCR, while TCRdb's copy carries only in-frame clones and drops some. The data hold 200,000 to 250,000 clones, with more than 75% observed a single time. Input material: peripheral blood. The receptors come from a woman in her 70s with COVID-19, enrolled during active disease.

The chain links TRBV5-1 to TRBJ1-2; tentative D call: TRBD1 (5 bases). The V end was cut by 3 bases, the J end by 1 base, with 10 bases between. Per germline, CDR1 SGHRS and CDR2 YFSETQ. This CDR3 is built from 14 residues. CDR3 amino acids: CASSSTASNYGYTF. CDR3 coding DNA: TGCGCCAGCAGCTCGACAGCGAGTAACTATGGCTACACCTTC.

The chain recombines TRBV19 with TRBJ1-2; 9 bases agree with TRBD1. Germline loops: CDR1 LNHDA, CDR2 SQIVND (reference sequence). The junction had 7 bases not matched to a gene; V was cut back by 5 bases and J by 6 bases. This CDR3 spans 14 amino acids. Written as DNA, the CDR3 is TGTGCCAGTAGTTTTCCGGGACAGGGAGATGGCTACACCTTC. As protein: CASSFPGQGDGYTF.

The rearrangement links TRBV3-1 (or the pseudogene TRBV3-2) to TRBJ2-7; D not resolved. V lost 0 bases and J lost 9, with 12 bases in between. The CDR3 is 13 residues long. The germline V gene has CDR1 LGHDT and CDR2 YNNKEL (reference sequence). CDR3 amino acids: CASSQDLFQRQYF. CDR3 in DNA: TGTGCCAGCAGCCAAGATCTGTTCCAGCGGCAGTACTTC.